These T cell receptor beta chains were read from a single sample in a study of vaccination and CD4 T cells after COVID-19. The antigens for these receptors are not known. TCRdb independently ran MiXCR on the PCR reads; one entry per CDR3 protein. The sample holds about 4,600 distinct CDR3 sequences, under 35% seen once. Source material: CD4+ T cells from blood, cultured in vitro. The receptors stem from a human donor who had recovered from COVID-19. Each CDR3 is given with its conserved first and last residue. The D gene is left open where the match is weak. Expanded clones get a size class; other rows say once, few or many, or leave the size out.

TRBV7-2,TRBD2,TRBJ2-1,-,CASSLSSGGSYNEQFF,TGTGCCAGCAGCTTATCTAGCGGGGGCTCCTACAATGAGCAGTTCTTC
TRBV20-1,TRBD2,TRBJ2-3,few,CSKTTGGMGGTDTQYF,TGCAGCAAAACCACCGGGGGGATGGGAGGCACAGATACGCAGTATTTT
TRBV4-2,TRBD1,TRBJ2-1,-,CASSQVVGGDEQFF,TGTGCCAGCAGCCAAGTAGTAGGGGGCGATGAGCAGTTCTTC
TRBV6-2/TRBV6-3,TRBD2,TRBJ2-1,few,CASRRPGLAGPNNEQFF,TGTGCCAGCAGGCGACCGGGACTAGCGGGACCCAACAATGAGCAGTTCTTC
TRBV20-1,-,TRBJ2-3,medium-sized,CSGSATDTQYF,TGCAGTGGTTCGGCCACAGATACGCAGTATTTT
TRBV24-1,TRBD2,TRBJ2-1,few,CATSDPGGAGVEQFF,TGTGCCACCAGTGACCCGGGGGGAGCGGGAGTAGAGCAGTTCTTC
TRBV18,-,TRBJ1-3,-,CASSRWGQRDTGNTIYF,TGTGCCAGCTCCCGTTGGGGGCAGAGAGATACTGGAAACACCATATATTTT
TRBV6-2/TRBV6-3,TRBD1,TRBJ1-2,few,CASRNTGAANYGYTF,TGTGCCAGCAGGAATACAGGGGCAGCTAACTATGGCTACACCTTC
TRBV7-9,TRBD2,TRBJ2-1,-,CASSLMGLADEQFF,TGTGCCAGCAGCTTAATGGGACTAGCCGATGAGCAGTTCTTC
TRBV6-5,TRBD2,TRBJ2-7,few,CASSYGRESDEQYF,TGTGCCAGCAGTTACGGGAGGGAATCTGACGAGCAGTACTTC
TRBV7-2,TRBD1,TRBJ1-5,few,CASSSQGVRGNQPQHF,TGTGCCAGCAGCTCACAGGGGGTTCGGGGCAATCAGCCCCAGCATTTT
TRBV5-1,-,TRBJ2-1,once,CASSLGPQGRDEQFF,TGCGCCAGCAGCTTGGGGCCCCAAGGTAGGGATGAGCAGTTCTTC
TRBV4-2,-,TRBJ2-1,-,CASSREDSITYNEQFF,TGTGCCAGCAGCCGGGAGGACTCTATAACCTACAATGAGCAGTTCTTC
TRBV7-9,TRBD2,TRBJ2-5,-,CASNQIGAGEGTQYF,TGTGCCAGCAACCAAATCGGGGCGGGAGAGGGGACCCAGTACTTC
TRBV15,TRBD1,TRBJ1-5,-,CATSRQGGYSNQPQHF,TGTGCCACCAGCAGGCAGGGGGGGTATAGCAATCAGCCCCAGCATTTT
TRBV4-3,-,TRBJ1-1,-,CASSQNRAPNTEAFF,TGCGCCAGCAGCCAGAACCGGGCACCGAACACTGAAGCTTTCTTT
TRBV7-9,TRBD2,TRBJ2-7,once,CASSLLSSGSYEQYF,TGTGCCAGCAGCTTACTGTCTAGCGGGTCGTACGAGCAGTACTTC
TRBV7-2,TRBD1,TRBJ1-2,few,CASSSRDSLVYGYTF,TGTGCCAGCAGCTCCCGGGACAGCCTAGTCTATGGCTACACCTTC
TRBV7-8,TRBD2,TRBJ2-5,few,CASSLWTSGGAAETQYF,TGTGCCAGCAGCTTATGGACTAGCGGGGGGGCCGCAGAGACCCAGTACTTC
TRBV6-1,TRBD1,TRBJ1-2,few,CASSHRQGGGYTF,TGTGCCAGCAGCCATAGACAGGGGGGTGGCTACACCTTC
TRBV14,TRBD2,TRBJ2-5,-,CASSPTSGRDQETQYF,TGTGCCAGCAGCCCGACGAGCGGGAGGGACCAAGAGACCCAGTACTTC
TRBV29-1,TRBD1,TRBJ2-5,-,CSARDRGRGETQYF,TGCAGCGCTCGGGACAGGGGAAGAGGAGAGACCCAGTACTTC
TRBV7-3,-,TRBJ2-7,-,CASSFGRSYEQYF,TGTGCCAGCAGCTTCGGAAGGTCCTACGAGCAGTACTTC
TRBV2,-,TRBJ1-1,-,CASRPGLENTEAFF,TGTGCCAGCAGACCCGGGCTTGAGAACACTGAAGCTTTCTTT
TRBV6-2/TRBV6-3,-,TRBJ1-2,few,CASSLGFVSNYGYTF,TGTGCCAGCAGTCTGGGCTTCGTCTCTAACTATGGCTACACCTTC
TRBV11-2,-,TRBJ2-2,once,CASSLRLGGTGELFF,TGTGCCAGCAGCTTACGATTAGGGGGCACCGGGGAGCTGTTTTTT
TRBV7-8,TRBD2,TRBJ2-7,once,CASSLLGGSGSYEQYF,TGTGCCAGCAGCTTACTCGGGGGTAGCGGGAGCTACGAGCAGTACTTC
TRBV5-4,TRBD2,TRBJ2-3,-,CASSFGGAHSTDTQYF,TGTGCCAGCAGCTTCGGGGGGGCTCACTCCACAGATACGCAGTATTTT
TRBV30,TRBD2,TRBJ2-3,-,CAWESAGGQDTQYF,TGTGCCTGGGAGTCAGCGGGGGGGCAAGATACGCAGTATTTT
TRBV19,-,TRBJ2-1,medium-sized,CASSIWTNYNEQFF,TGTGCCAGTAGTATATGGACTAATTACAATGAGCAGTTCTTC
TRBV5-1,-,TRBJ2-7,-,CASSFMYKGSSYEQYF,TGCGCCAGCAGCTTTATGTACAAAGGAAGTTCCTACGAGCAGTACTTC
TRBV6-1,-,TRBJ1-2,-,CATARGLGIGYTF,TGTGCCACTGCGAGGGGTCTGGGGATTGGCTACACCTTC
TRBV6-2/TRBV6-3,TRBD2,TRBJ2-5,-,CASRPRGVRETQYF,TGTGCCAGCAGGCCGCGGGGGGTGAGGGAGACCCAGTACTTC
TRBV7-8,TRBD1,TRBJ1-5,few,CASSLTRDRWQPQHF,TGTGCCAGCAGTTTGACACGGGACAGATGGCAGCCCCAGCATTTT
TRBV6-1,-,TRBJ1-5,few,CASSAIRDSNQPQHF,TGTGCCAGCAGCGCGATTCGGGACAGCAATCAGCCCCAGCATTTT
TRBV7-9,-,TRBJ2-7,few,CASSLGGTPGLSYEQYF,TGTGCCAGCAGCTTAGGCGGAACCCCCGGCCTCTCCTACGAGCAGTACTTC
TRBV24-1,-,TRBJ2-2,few,CATRTGDYTGELFF,TGTGCCACCAGAACAGGGGACTACACCGGGGAGCTGTTTTTT
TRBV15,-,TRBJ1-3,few,CATSRGGGTIYF,TGTGCCACCAGCAGAGGGGGGGGCACCATATATTTT
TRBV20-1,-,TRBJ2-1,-,CSVSGGSSYNEQFF,TGCAGTGTCTCGGGCGGTAGCTCCTACAATGAGCAGTTCTTC
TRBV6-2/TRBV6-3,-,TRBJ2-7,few,CASSRPGRYEQYF,TGTGCCAGCAGTCGACCGGGACGCTACGAGCAGTACTTC
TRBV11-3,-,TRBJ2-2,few,CASSTYGYGELFF,TGTGCCAGCTCTACGTATGGGTACGGGGAGCTGTTTTTT
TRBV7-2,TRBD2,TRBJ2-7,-,CASSLTSGGSYEQYF,TGTGCCAGCAGCTTAACAAGCGGGGGCTCCTACGAGCAGTACTTC
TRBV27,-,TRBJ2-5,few,CASRVYPDPTETQYF,TGTGCCAGCAGAGTTTACCCAGACCCGACGGAGACCCAGTACTTC
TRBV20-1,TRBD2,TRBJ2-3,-,CSAERIAGGNTQYF,TGCAGTGCGGAGAGAATAGCGGGAGGGAATACGCAGTATTTT
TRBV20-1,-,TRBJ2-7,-,CSATQNYEQYF,TGCAGTGCTACACAGAACTACGAGCAGTACTTC
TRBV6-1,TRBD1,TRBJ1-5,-,CASRPSGGFSNQPQHF,TGTGCCAGCAGACCTTCAGGGGGCTTTAGCAATCAGCCCCAGCATTTT
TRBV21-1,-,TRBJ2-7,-,CASSKVGTSGYEQYF,TGTGCCAGCAGCAAAGTTGGGACTAGCGGTTACGAGCAGTACTTC
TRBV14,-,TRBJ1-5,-,CASSRGSNQPQHF,TGTGCCAGCAGTAGGGGAAGCAATCAGCCCCAGCATTTT
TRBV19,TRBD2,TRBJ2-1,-,CASSITLGGDEQFF,TGTGCCAGTAGTATCACCCTCGGGGGGGATGAGCAGTTCTTC
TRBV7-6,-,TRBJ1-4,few,CASSLVNGMQGEKLFF,TGTGCCAGCAGCTTAGTGAACGGGATGCAGGGGGAAAAACTGTTTTTT
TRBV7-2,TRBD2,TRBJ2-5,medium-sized,CASNGAASGRRETQYF,TGTGCCAGCAATGGGGCGGCTAGCGGGAGGCGGGAGACCCAGTACTTC